This T cell receptor beta chain emerged from a study of blood T cells in healthy people across ages. The CDR3 has 16 amino acids. From germline, CDR1 is SEHNR and CDR2 FQNEAQ (reference sequence). V was cut by 1 base and J by 0 bases, with 13 bases left in between. Together with a sample-barcoded 5' primer, a J-beta primer mix was included in a second PCR lasting about 6 to 11 cycles. A minimum of 2.5 million CDR3-containing paired-end reads was obtained for each sample. TCRdb re-derived calls from the 5' RACE reads in MiXCR, one entry per CDR3 protein. The table shows more than 500,000 distinct CDR3 sequences, with 25% to 35% occurring only once. This clonotype has just a few counts. This same sample was also part of a study on T cells of mothers and their children. From that report: All RNA that had been extracted was used for cDNA synthesis at approximately 1.4 ug per 15 ul. There were over 8.5 million TCR beta CDR3 reads from each mother and roughly 3 million from each child. Overlap in related mother-child pairs always slightly exceeded unrelated pairs, never significantly.

The clonotype originates from a boy aged 2 to 9 in good health. The sample was blood. J is TRBJ2-7 and V is TRBV7-9; D gene ambiguous. This chain's CDR3 is CASSLVGKTLSYEQYF. As DNA, the CDR3 is TGTGCCAGCAGCTTAGTGGGCAAAACCCTCTCCTACGAGCAGTACTTC.